These 25 T cell receptor beta chains were sequenced from one sample in a study of blood T cell repertoires in COVID-19. Assay used: immunoSEQ multiplex PCR; TCRdb lists only in-frame clones, some missing. The sample holds tens of thousands of clones, around 83% seen once. Material for sequencing was peripheral blood. The receptors here all came from a human donor in a cohort sampled during active COVID-19.

This clone came up once. This chain links TRBV30 with TRBJ1-6; maybe TRBD1 (6 bases). The CDR3 has 12 amino acids. Trimming left V 4 bases short and J 9 bases short, with 10 bases between. Germline loops: CDR1 GTSNPN, CDR2 SVGIG (reference sequence). CDR3 sequence reads: CAWTGVGSPLHF. The CDR3, as DNA: TGTGCCTGGACAGGGGTGGGTTCACCCCTCCACTTT.

The chain is built from TRBV9 and TRBJ1-5; 9 nucleotides match TRBD1. The V segment lost 0 bases and the J segment 5 bases; nucleotides outside the gene matches: 3. Germline CDR1 and CDR2: SGDLS and YYNGEE. This CDR3 spans 15 amino acids. CDR3 amino acids: CASSVGDRVYQPQHF. The CDR3 nucleotides are TGTGCCAGCAGCGTAGGGGACAGGGTGTATCAGCCCCAGCATTTT.

The chain recombines TRBV6-5 with TRBJ2-3; D is ambiguous. Germline V lookup: CDR1 MNHEY, CDR2 SVGAGI. The CDR3 is 14 residues long. With 2 bases removed from V and 2 bases from J, the gap between germline ends came to 8 bases. For the CDR3, the DNA is TGTGCCAGCAGTTACCGCCAGAACACAGATACGCAGTATTTT. Amino acids: CASSYRQNTDTQYF.

J is TRBJ2-7 and V is TRBV7-9; TRBD2 agrees at 8 bases. V lost 5 bases and J lost 9; bases outside the gene matches: 3. Germline CDR1 is SEHNR and CDR2 is FQNEAQ (reference sequence). The CDR3 totals 11 residues. CDR3 protein: CASSHGLAQYF. CDR3 coding DNA: TGTGCCAGCAGCCATGGACTAGCGCAGTACTTC.

This clone was seen a few times. The V gene is TRBV4-1, the J gene TRBJ2-2; 8 positions match TRBD2. The junction had 3 bases not matched to a gene; V was cut back by 2 bases and J by 4 bases. The CDR3 runs 15 residues. Germline V gene sequence: CDR1 MGHRA, CDR2 YSYEKL. CDR3 in DNA: TGCGCCAGCAGCCAACTTAGCGGGGCCACCGGGGAGCTGTTTTTT. Amino acids: CASSQLSGATGELFF.

By share of the sample, this clone is medium-sized (0.01 to 0.1%). The chain is built from TRBV4-1 and TRBJ1-6, with TRBD1 matching over 11 bases. V shed 0 bases, J shed 9 bases, and the junction held 4 bases outside the gene matches. CDR1 is MGHRA and CDR2 is YSYEKL in the germline V gene. This CDR3 contains 16 residues. CDR3 sequence: CASSQEMGTGGSPLHF. CDR3 bases: TGCGCCAGCAGCCAAGAGATGGGGACAGGGGGTTCACCCCTCCACTTT.

V usage is TRBV18 and J usage is TRBJ2-7; the match to TRBD2 covers 10 bases. This CDR3 is 13 amino acids long. V shed 6 bases and J 3 bases; nucleotides not matched to a gene: 2. Germline CDR1 KGHSH, CDR2 LQKENI. The CDR3 reads CASSGTSVYEQYF. The CDR3, as DNA: TGTGCCAGCTCCGGGACTAGCGTCTACGAGCAGTACTTC.

V usage is TRBV7-2 and J usage is TRBJ2-3; 9 bases map to TRBD2. The germline V gene encodes CDR1 SGHTA and CDR2 FQGNSA. J gave up 4 bases and V 3 bases, and 5 bases lay outside the gene matches. This CDR3 contains 15 residues. CDR3 residues: CASSLRGGPSDTQYF. The CDR3 DNA reads TGTGCCAGCAGCTTGCGGGGGGGGCCGTCAGATACGCAGTATTTT.

This clone was seen a handful of times. The chain carries TRBV5-6 and TRBJ1-4, with D unclear. The germline gives CDR1 SGHDT, CDR2 YYEEEE. V was shortened by 4 bases and J by 0 bases, with 10 bases between the two germline ends. The CDR3 extends over 15 amino acids. CDR3 protein: CASSPMLTTNEKLFF. The CDR3 DNA reads TGTGCCAGCAGCCCTATGTTGACAACTAATGAAAAACTGTTTTTT.

The CDR3 here is CASSLPRVQAFF. In DNA, the CDR3 is TGTGCCAGCAGCCTACCCAGGGTACAGGCTTTCTTT. V usage is TRBV11-2 and J usage is TRBJ1-1, with D possibly matching TRBD1 (5 bases). Germline CDR1 and CDR2: SGHAT and FQNNGV. Trimming cost V 5 bases and J 11 bases, with 15 bases left between them. CDR3 length equals 12 residues.

This clone has more than one count but fewer than ten. The V gene is TRBV2, the J gene TRBJ1-5; 7 positions agree with TRBD1. Germline CDR1 SNHLY, CDR2 FYNNEI. CDR3 length equals 14 residues. V lost 6 bases to trimming and J lost 1 base; unmatched junction nucleotides: 3. The CDR3 coding sequence is TGTGCCAGCAGCAAGACAGGGAGCAATCAGCCCCAGCATTTT. This gives the protein CASSKTGSNQPQHF.

The table lists this clone with a few counts. CDR3 loop: CASSLGGSGEKLFF. The DNA of the CDR3 is TGTGCCAGCAGCTTGGGTGGGAGTGGCGAAAAACTGTTTTTT. This chain joins TRBV5-4 and TRBJ1-4; no firm D call. Germline values: CDR1 SGHNT, CDR2 YYREEE (reference sequence). The CDR3 has 14 residues. Trimming cost V 0 bases and J 8 bases, with 11 bases left between them.

Only one count was recorded for this clone. The gene calls are TRBV18 and TRBJ2-3; tentatively, D is TRBD2 (6 bases). Germline V gives CDR1 KGHSH, CDR2 LQKENI. The CDR3 covers 14 residues. Trimming cost V 3 bases and J 3 bases, with 10 bases left between them. In DNA form, the CDR3 reads TGTGCCAGCTCACCCTTGGGGAGGACAGATACGCAGTATTTT. This encodes CASSPLGRTDTQYF.

The rearrangement joins TRBV24-1 to TRBJ2-3, with TRBD2 identical over 11 bases. V shed 3 bases, J shed 4 bases, and the junction held 2 bases outside the gene matches. In germline, CDR1 is KGHDR, CDR2 SFDVKD. The CDR3 length is 15 residues. CDR3 amino acids: CATSDHSGGADTQYF. Here the CDR3 DNA reads TGTGCCACCAGTGATCATAGCGGGGGGGCAGATACGCAGTATTTT.

The chain is built from TRBV10-3 and TRBJ1-1; TRBD1 agrees at 9 bases. Germline V CDR1 and CDR2: ENHRY, SYGVKD. V was clipped by 9 bases and J by 5 bases; unmatched bases: 7. This CDR3 spans 13 amino acids. The CDR3 loop reads CAIGTGRWTEAFF. The CDR3 DNA reads as TGTGCCATAGGGACAGGGAGGTGGACTGAAGCTTTCTTT.

This clone is a singleton in its sample. The rearrangement links TRBV11-2 to TRBJ1-3; D ambiguous. Trimming took off 8 bases at V and 0 bases at J, with 17 bases between the two ends. The CDR3 length is 16 residues. CDR1 and CDR2 from the germline V gene are SGHAT and FQNNGV. The CDR3 DNA reads as TGTGCCAGCGCGATCGTCCGCGGGAGCTCTGGAAACACCATATATTTT. Its translation is CASAIVRGSSGNTIYF.

This chain uses TRBV7-3 with TRBJ2-7, with 13 bases lining up with TRBD2. V lost 6 bases to trimming and J lost 3 bases; unmatched junction nucleotides: 8. CDR1 and CDR2 (germline): SGHTA, FQGTGA. This CDR3 has 16 amino acids. CDR3 nucleotide sequence: TGTGCCAGCAGACCGGGACTAGCGGGGCCAAGCTACGAGCAGTACTTC. Its translation: CASRPGLAGPSYEQYF.

The chain couples TRBV7-9 to TRBJ2-1; 7 nucleotides agree with TRBD1. The V segment lost 5 bases and the J segment 6 bases; nucleotides outside the gene matches: 13. The germline V gene has CDR1 SEHNR and CDR2 FQNEAQ (reference sequence). The CDR3 has 16 amino acids. The CDR3 is CASSDLLDRAGNEQFF. The CDR3 DNA reads TGTGCCAGCAGCGACCTCCTCGACAGGGCCGGCAATGAGCAGTTCTTC.

J is TRBJ2-1 and V is TRBV3-1 (or the pseudogene TRBV3-2); 12 bases line up with TRBD2. There are 14 residues in the CDR3. Germline CDR1 and CDR2: LGHDT and YNNKEL (reference sequence). V shed 4 bases, J shed 10 bases, and the junction held 5 bases outside the gene matches. CDR3 coding DNA: TGTGCCAGCAGCCCGAGACTAGCGGGGGTCGAGCAGTTCTTC. Its protein product is CASSPRLAGVEQFF.

The rearrangement uses TRBV12-2 and TRBJ2-3; the table's D call of TRBD2 was not tested on the DNA. TRBV12-2 is classified as a pseudogene. The CDR3 loop spans 16 amino acids. This chain's CDR3 is CASRCRLAGRTDTQYF. The CDR3 DNA sequence: TGTGCAAGTCGCTGTCGACTAGCGGGGCGCACAGATACGCAGTATTTT.

This clone was observed a few times. V is TRBV5-5 and J is TRBJ1-2; 11 nucleotides line up with TRBD1. The CDR3 has 15 residues. V was pared by 3 bases and J by 4 bases, with 5 bases of the junction left unmatched. Looked up from germline, CDR1 is SGHKS and CDR2 is YYEKEE (reference sequence). CDR3 coding DNA: TGTGCCAGCAGCTACGGACAGGGGGCTGCCTATGGCTACACCTTC. Amino acid sequence: CASSYGQGAAYGYTF.

The rearrangement joins TRBV15 to TRBJ2-1, with TRBD2 matching over 14 bases. Trimming removed 0 bases from V and 6 bases from J; junction bases left unmatched: 4. Per germline, CDR1 LNHNV and CDR2 YYDKDF (reference sequence). This CDR3 is 17 amino acids long. CDR3 nucleotides: TGTGCCACCAGCAGAGAAGGACTAGCGGGGGGATCCAATGAGCAGTTCTTC. This gives the protein CATSREGLAGGSNEQFF. Variable domain in full (rest from reference TRBV15 and TRBJ2-1): DAMVIQNPRYQVTQFGKPVTLSCSQTLNHNVMYWYQQKSSQAPKLLFHYYDKDFNNEADTPDNFQSRRPNTSFCFLDIRSPGLGDTAMYLCATSREGLAGGSNEQFFGPGTRLTVL.

This sequence joins TRBV7-3 and TRBJ1-2, with D perhaps TRBD1 (6 bases). Per the germline V gene, CDR1 is SGHTA and CDR2 is FQGTGA. The CDR3 extends over 14 amino acids. V gave up 1 base and J gave up 8 bases, with 14 bases separating them. CDR3 nucleotides: TGTGCCAGCAGCTTAAACGTGGGGGCGCGCGGCTACACCTTC. Translating gives CASSLNVGARGYTF.

V is TRBV29-1 and J is TRBJ2-1; the D gene is possibly TRBD2 (5 bases). CDR1 and CDR2 (germline): SQVTM, ANQGSEA. Deletions cut 7 bases from V and 9 bases from J, with 13 bases between. This CDR3 is 11 amino acids long. In nucleotides, the CDR3 is TGCAGCGCAACTTCACGGGGTGAGCAGTTCTTC. This gives the protein CSATSRGEQFF.

The chain joins TRBV6-5 to TRBJ1-5; D is uncertain. Germline values: CDR1 MNHEY, CDR2 SVGAGI. V dropped 7 bases and J dropped 4 bases, with 11 bases sitting between them. The CDR3 contains 13 residues. The CDR3 region has the DNA TGTGCCAGCACTCGAAGTCTAAATCAGCCCCAGCATTTT. This translates into CASTRSLNQPQHF.